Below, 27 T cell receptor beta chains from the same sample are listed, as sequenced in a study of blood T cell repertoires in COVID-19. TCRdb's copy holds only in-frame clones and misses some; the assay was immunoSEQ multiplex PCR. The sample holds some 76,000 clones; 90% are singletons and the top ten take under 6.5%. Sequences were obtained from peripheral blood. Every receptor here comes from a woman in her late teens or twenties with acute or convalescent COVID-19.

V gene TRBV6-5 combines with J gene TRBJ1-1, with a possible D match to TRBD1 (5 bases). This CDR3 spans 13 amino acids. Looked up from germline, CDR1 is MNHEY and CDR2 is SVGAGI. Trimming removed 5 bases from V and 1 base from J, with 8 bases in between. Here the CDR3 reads CASSRGQNTEAFF. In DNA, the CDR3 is TGTGCCAGCAGTCGCGGACAGAACACTGAAGCTTTCTTT.

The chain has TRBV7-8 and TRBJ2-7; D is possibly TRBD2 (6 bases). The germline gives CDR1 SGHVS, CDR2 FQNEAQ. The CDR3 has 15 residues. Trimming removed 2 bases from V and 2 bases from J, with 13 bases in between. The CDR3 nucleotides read TGTGCCAGCAGCTTAACTAGACTAGGGGCCTACGAGCAGTACTTC. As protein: CASSLTRLGAYEQYF.

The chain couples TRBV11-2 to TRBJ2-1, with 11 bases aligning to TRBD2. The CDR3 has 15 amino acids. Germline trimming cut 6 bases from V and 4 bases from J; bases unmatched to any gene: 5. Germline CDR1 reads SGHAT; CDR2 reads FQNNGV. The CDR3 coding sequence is TGTGCCAGCAGATCGGGACTAGCGGAGTACAATGAGCAGTTCTTC. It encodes CASRSGLAEYNEQFF.

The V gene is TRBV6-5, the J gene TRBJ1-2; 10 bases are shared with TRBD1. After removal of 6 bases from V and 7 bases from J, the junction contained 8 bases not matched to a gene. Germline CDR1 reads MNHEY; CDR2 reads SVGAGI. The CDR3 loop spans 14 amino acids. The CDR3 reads CASSERDRGGGYTF. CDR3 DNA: TGTGCCAGCAGCGAGAGGGACAGGGGTGGTGGCTACACCTTC.

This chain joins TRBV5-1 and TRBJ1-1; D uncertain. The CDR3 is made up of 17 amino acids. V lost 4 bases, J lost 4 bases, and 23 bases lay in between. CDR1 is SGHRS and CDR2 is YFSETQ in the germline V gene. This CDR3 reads CASSPRGREGVLTEAFF. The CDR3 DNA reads TGCGCCAGCAGCCCCCGGGGTAGGGAAGGTGTCCTCACTGAAGCTTTCTTT.

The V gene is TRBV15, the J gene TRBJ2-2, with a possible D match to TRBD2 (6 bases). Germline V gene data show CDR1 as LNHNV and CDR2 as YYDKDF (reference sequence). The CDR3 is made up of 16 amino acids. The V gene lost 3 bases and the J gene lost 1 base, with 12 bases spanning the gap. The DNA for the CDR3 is TGTGCCACCAGCAGTAGGGACTCACTGAACACCGGGGAGCTGTTTTTT. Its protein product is CATSSRDSLNTGELFF.

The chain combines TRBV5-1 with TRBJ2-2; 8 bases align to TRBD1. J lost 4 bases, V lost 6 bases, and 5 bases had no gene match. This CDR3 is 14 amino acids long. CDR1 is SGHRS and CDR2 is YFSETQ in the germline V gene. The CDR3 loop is CASKGQAGTGELFF. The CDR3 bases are TGCGCCAGCAAGGGACAGGCGGGCACCGGGGAGCTGTTTTTT.

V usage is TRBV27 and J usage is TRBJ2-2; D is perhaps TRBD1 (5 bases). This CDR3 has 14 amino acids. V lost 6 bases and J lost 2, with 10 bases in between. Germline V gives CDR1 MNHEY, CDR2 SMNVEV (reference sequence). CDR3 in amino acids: CASRVTANTGELFF. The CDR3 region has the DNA TGTGCCAGCAGGGTGACAGCAAACACCGGGGAGCTGTTTTTT.

The DNA of the CDR3 is TGTGCCAGCAGCTCCAGACAGGGGGCGCAGTTCTTC. Translated, it gives CASSSRQGAQFF. The rearrangement joins TRBV11-2 to TRBJ2-1; 10 nucleotides match TRBD1. Germline loops: CDR1 SGHAT, CDR2 FQNNGV. V shed 4 bases, J shed 12 bases, and the junction held 3 bases outside the gene matches. The CDR3 contains 12 residues.

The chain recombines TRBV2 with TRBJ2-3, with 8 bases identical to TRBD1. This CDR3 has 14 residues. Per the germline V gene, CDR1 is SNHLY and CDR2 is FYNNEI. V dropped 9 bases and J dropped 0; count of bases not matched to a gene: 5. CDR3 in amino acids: CASKQGASTDTQYF. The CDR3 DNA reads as TGTGCCAGTAAGCAGGGGGCTAGCACAGATACGCAGTATTTT.

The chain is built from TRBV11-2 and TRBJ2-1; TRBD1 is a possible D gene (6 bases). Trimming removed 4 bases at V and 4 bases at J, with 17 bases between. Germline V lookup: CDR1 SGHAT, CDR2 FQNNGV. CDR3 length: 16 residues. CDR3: CASSSLQGLGYNEQFF. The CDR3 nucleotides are TGTGCCAGCAGCTCCCTACAGGGTCTGGGATACAATGAGCAGTTCTTC.

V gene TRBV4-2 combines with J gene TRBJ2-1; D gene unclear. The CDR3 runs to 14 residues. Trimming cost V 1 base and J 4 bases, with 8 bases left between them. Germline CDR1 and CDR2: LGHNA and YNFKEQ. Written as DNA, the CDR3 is TGTGCCAGCAGCCAAGTAGGAGTTTACAATGAGCAGTTCTTC. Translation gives CASSQVGVYNEQFF.

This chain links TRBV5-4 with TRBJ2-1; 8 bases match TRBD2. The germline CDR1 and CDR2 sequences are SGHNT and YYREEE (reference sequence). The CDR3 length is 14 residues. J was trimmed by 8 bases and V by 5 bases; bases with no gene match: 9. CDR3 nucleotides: TGTGCCAGCAGTACTCCGACTAGCGATCATGAGCAGTTCTTC. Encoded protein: CASSTPTSDHEQFF. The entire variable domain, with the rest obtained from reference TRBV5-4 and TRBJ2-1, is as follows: ETGVTQSPTHLIKTRGQQVTLRCSSQSGHNTVSWYQQALGQGPQFIFQYYREEENGRGNFPPRFSGLQFPNYSSELNVNALELDDSALYLCASSTPTSDHEQFFGPGTRLTVL.

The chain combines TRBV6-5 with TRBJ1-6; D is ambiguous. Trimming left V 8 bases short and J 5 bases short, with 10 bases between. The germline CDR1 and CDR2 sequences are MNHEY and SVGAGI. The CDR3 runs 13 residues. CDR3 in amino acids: CASQRHNNSPLHF. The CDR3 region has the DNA TGTGCCAGCCAACGACACAATAATTCACCCCTCCACTTT.

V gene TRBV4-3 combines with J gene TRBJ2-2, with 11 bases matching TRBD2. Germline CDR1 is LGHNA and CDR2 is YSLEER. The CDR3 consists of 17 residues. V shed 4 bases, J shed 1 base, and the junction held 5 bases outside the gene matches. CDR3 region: CASSPGLAAVNTGELFF. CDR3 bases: TGCGCCAGCAGCCCGGGACTAGCGGCCGTGAACACCGGGGAGCTGTTTTTT.

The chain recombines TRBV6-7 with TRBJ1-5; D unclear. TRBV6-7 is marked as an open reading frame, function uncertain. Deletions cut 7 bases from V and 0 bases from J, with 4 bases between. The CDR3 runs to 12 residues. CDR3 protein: CASNFSNQPQHF. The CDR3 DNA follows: TGTGCCAGCAACTTTAGCAATCAGCCCCAGCATTTT.

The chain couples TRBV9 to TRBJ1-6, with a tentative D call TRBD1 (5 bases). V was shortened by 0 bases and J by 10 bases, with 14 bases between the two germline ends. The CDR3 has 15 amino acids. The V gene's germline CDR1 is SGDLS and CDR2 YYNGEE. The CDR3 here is CASSVGREGESPLHF. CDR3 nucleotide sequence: TGTGCCAGCAGCGTAGGGCGGGAAGGGGAATCACCCCTCCACTTT.

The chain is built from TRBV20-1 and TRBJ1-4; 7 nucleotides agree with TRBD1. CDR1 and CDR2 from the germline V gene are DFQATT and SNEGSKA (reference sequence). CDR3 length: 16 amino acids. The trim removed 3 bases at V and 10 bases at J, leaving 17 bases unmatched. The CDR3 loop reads CSASSVGTPGGRKLFF. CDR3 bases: TGCAGTGCTAGTAGTGTTGGGACTCCAGGGGGTAGAAAACTGTTTTTT.

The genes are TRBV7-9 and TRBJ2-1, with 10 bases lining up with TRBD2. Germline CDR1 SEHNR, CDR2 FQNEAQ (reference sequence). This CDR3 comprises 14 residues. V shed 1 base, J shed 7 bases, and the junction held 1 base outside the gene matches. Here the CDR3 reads CASSLGLAGNEQFF. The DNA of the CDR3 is TGTGCCAGCAGCTTAGGACTAGCGGGTAATGAGCAGTTCTTC.

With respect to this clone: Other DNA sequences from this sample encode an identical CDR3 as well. CDR3 amino acids: CATSRDRNTEAFF. The CDR3 nucleotides read TGTGCCACCAGCAGAGACAGGAACACTGAAGCTTTCTTT. This rearrangement joins TRBV15 to TRBJ1-1; D is unclear. Between the trimmed V and J ends, which lost 0 bases and 1 base, there was a span of 3 bases. The CDR3 spans 13 residues. Germline CDR1 LNHNV, CDR2 YYDKDF (reference sequence).

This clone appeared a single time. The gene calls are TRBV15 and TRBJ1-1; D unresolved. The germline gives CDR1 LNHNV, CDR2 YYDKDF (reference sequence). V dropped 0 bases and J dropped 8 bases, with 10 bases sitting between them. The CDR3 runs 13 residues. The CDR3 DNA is TGTGCCACCAGCAGAGATGGAGGGCAGGAAGCTTTCTTT. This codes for CATSRDGGQEAFF.

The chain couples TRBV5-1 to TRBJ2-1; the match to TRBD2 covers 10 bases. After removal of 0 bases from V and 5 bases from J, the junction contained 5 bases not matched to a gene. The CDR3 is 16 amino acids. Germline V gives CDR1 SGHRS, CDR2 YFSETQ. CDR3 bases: TGCGCCAGCAGCTTGGCGGCTAGCGGGAGCAACAATGAGCAGTTCTTC. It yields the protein CASSLAASGSNNEQFF.

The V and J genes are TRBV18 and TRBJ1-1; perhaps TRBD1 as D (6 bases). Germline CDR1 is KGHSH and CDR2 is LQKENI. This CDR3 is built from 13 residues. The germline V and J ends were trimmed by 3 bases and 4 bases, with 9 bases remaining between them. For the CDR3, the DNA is TGTGCCAGCTCACCTAGGGGGGGCACTGAAGCTTTCTTT. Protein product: CASSPRGGTEAFF. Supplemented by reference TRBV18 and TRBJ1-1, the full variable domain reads NAGVMQNPRHLVRRRGQEARLRCSPMKGHSHVYWYRQLPEEGLKFMVYLQKENIIDESGMPKERFSAEFPKEGPSILRIQQVVRGDSAAYFCASSPRGGTEAFFGQGTRLTVV.

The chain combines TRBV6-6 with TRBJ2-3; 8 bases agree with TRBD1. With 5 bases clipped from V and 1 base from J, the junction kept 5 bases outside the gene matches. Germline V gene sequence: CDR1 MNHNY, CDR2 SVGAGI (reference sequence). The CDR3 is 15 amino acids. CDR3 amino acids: CASSIGQGGTDTQYF. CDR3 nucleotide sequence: TGTGCCAGCAGTATCGGACAGGGCGGCACAGATACGCAGTATTTT.

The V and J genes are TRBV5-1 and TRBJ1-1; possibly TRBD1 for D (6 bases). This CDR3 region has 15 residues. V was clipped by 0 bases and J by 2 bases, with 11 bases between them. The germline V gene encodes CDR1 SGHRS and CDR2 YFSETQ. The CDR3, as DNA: TGCGCCAGCAGCTTGGGGGGACAAAGAAACACTGAAGCTTTCTTT. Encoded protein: CASSLGGQRNTEAFF.

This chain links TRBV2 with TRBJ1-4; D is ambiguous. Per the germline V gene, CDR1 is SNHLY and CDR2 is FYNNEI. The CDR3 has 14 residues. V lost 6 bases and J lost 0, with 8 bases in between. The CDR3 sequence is CASRTSPTNEKLFF. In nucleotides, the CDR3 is TGTGCCAGCAGGACATCTCCAACTAATGAAAAACTGTTTTTT.

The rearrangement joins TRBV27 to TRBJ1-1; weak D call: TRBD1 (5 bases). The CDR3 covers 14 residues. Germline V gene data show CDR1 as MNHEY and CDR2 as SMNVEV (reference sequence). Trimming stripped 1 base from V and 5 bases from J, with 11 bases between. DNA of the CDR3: TGTGCCAGCAGTTTATACGGGGGGAAGACTGAAGCTTTCTTT. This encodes CASSLYGGKTEAFF.